The 13 T cell receptor beta chains below come from one sample, sequenced in a study of T cell clonotyping in hematopoietic cell transplantation. Sample time point: recipient sample about 28 days before transplant, after cytoreduction. Assay: immunoSEQ multiplex PCR; the TCRdb copy retains only in-frame clones and omits some. The top ten hold 3% to 4% of the sample, which has about 21,000 clones, roughly 90% seen once. Specimen: peripheral blood mononuclear cells, collected before stem cell transplant. The receptors derive from a man aged 18 to 30 with biphenotypic leukemia. Some clones in this sample may be carry-over from other donors' samples.

This clone was observed a single time. Germline is not matched at one junction end, which may reflect a read error. This chain uses TRBV5-1 with TRBJ1-2, with D perhaps TRBD1 (6 bases). Germline V lookup: CDR1 SGHRS, CDR2 YFSETQ. This CDR3 region has 13 residues. This CDR3 is CASNLSGGDGYTF. The CDR3 DNA sequence: TGCGCGAGCAACCTGAGCGGGGGCGATGGCTACACCTTC.

The chain links TRBV20-1 to TRBJ1-1; D call uncertain. This CDR3 spans 11 amino acids. Germline CDR1 reads DFQATT; CDR2 reads SNEGSKA (reference sequence). V was cut by 6 bases and J by 4 bases, with 9 bases left in between. The CDR3 loop reads CSASRGTEAFF. For the CDR3, the DNA is TGCAGTGCCTCGCGGGGCACTGAAGCTTTCTTT.

The chain employs TRBV15 and TRBJ2-5, with TRBD1 identical over 10 bases. The germline CDR1 and CDR2 sequences are LNHNV and YYDKDF (reference sequence). The J segment lost 1 base and the V segment lost 0 bases, leaving 5 bases of the junction unmatched. The CDR3 is 17 amino acids. The CDR3 DNA sequence: TGTGCCACCAGCAGAGATCGGAGGACAGGGGGCCAAGAGACCCAGTACTTC. Its protein product is CATSRDRRTGGQETQYF.

The chain has TRBV9 and TRBJ2-2; 9 positions agree with TRBD1. The V segment lost 1 base and the J segment 6 bases; nucleotides outside the gene matches: 4. The V gene's germline CDR1 is SGDLS and CDR2 YYNGEE. The CDR3 covers 15 residues. CDR3 loop: CASSVWGTGPGELFF. Here the CDR3 DNA reads TGTGCCAGCAGCGTATGGGGGACAGGGCCCGGGGAGCTGTTTTTT.

V and J are TRBV11-3 and TRBJ2-5; D is undetermined. Germline-derived CDR1 and CDR2 are SGHNT and YENEEA. The CDR3 covers 14 residues. V was trimmed by 1 base and J by 5 bases, leaving 11 bases between them. CDR3 amino acids: CASSLGVHWETQYF. The CDR3 nucleotides read TGTGCCAGCAGCTTAGGAGTACACTGGGAGACCCAGTACTTC.

The count of this clone is one. This chain joins TRBV15 and TRBJ2-7; 9 nucleotides line up with TRBD1. The CDR3 totals 14 residues. Looked up from germline, CDR1 is LNHNV and CDR2 is YYDKDF (reference sequence). The trim removed 10 bases at V and 5 bases at J, leaving 12 bases unmatched. The CDR3 sequence is CAIPAGTGSDEQYF. For the CDR3, the DNA is TGTGCCATCCCGGCCGGGACAGGGAGCGACGAGCAGTACTTC.

J is TRBJ1-2 and V is TRBV7-6; TRBD1 might be the D (6 bases). The CDR3 has 19 residues. Germline CDR1 and CDR2: SGHVS and FNYEAQ. V was shortened by 2 bases and J by 4 bases, with 26 bases between the two germline ends. DNA of the CDR3: TGTGCCAGCAGCTTACGTCCTCCCACGCGGGGACAACGCGGCTATGGCTACACCTTC. This codes for CASSLRPPTRGQRGYGYTF.

The CDR3 loop reads CASSENPGTDSNQPQHF. CDR3 coding DNA: TGTGCCAGCAGTGAGAACCCCGGGACAGATAGCAATCAGCCCCAGCATTTT. V is TRBV6-1 and J is TRBJ1-5; 7 nucleotides match TRBD1. The germline gives CDR1 MNHNS, CDR2 SASEGT. V lost 3 bases and J lost 0; bases outside the gene matches: 8. The CDR3 length is 17 residues.

The V call is TRBV28, the J call TRBJ2-7, with D perhaps TRBD2 (5 bases). Germline loops: CDR1 MDHEN, CDR2 SYDVKM. This CDR3 spans 14 amino acids. V lost 5 bases and J 6 bases, leaving 17 bases between the germline ends. The CDR3 nucleotides are TGTGCCAGCAGTATAACGGGATTCCGCGGCGAGCAGTACTTC. Residues: CASSITGFRGEQYF.

The chain carries TRBV14 and TRBJ2-1; D ambiguous. The CDR3 sequence is 14 residues long. Germline values: CDR1 SGHDN, CDR2 FVKESK. Deletions cut 4 bases from V and 5 bases from J, with 12 bases between. CDR3 sequence reads: CASSPRWAHNEQFF. The CDR3 DNA reads TGTGCCAGCAGCCCCCGGTGGGCCCACAATGAGCAGTTCTTC.

The J gene is TRBJ2-7, the V gene TRBV2; 8 positions agree with TRBD1. CDR3 length: 15 residues. In germline, CDR1 is SNHLY, CDR2 FYNNEI. Losses at the gene ends were 3 bases for V and 0 bases for J; bases not matched to a gene: 4. The CDR3 nucleotides are TGTGCCAGCAGTGACTGGGACAGGAGCTCCTACGAGCAGTACTTC. Amino acid sequence: CASSDWDRSSYEQYF.

The gene calls are TRBV30 and TRBJ2-7; tentatively, D is TRBD2 (5 bases). Trimming shortened V by 2 bases and J by 4 bases, and 9 bases separated the two germline ends. CDR1 GTSNPN and CDR2 SVGIG come from the germline V gene (reference sequence). CDR3 length: 12 residues. CDR3 amino acids: CAWSLGVYEQYF. Written as DNA, the CDR3 is TGTGCCTGGAGTCTCGGGGTTTACGAGCAGTACTTC. The variable domain in full, completed from reference TRBV30 and TRBJ2-7, reads SQTIHQWPATLVQPVGSPLSLECTVEGTSNPNLYWYRQAAGRGLQLLFYSVGIGQISSEVPQNLSASRPQDRQFILSSKKLLLSDSGFYLCAWSLGVYEQYFGPGTRLTVT.

CDR3 sequence reads: CASSFQTGQETQYF. The CDR3 DNA follows: TGTGCCAGCAGCTTTCAAACAGGGCAAGAGACCCAGTACTTC. This chain connects TRBV11-2 to TRBJ2-5, with TRBD1 as a possible D gene (6 bases). This CDR3 contains 14 residues. Germline CDR1 reads SGHAT; CDR2 reads FQNNGV. Deletions cut 3 bases from V and 2 bases from J, with 10 bases between.